This T cell receptor beta chain was identified in a study of CD8 T cells in Susac syndrome. An input of about 0.45 to 1 ug of RNA was subjected to reverse transcription using random hexamers. Each CDR3 protein gets one entry after TCRdb re-called the immunoSEQ multiplex PCR reads with MiXCR. The table has some 260,000 distinct CDR3 sequences, around 83% seen once. Trimming took 3 bases from V and 3 from J; bases not matched to a gene: 14. The CDR3 length is 17 residues. The germline gives CDR1 SGDLS, CDR2 YYNGEE. This clonotype was seen only a few times. The chain employs TRBV9 and TRBJ2-7; TRBD2 agrees at 8 bases. The receptor's source is a human donor with multiple sclerosis. Sequencing used CD8+ T cells from PBMCs. The chain's CDR3 is CASSAQGRSGTSYEQYF. CDR3 nucleotides: TGTGCCAGCAGCGCCCAAGGGAGAAGCGGGACTAGCTACGAGCAGTACTTC. Variable domain in full (rest from reference TRBV9 and TRBJ2-7): DSGVTQTPKHLITATGQRVTLRCSPRSGDLSVYWYQQSLDQGLQFLIQYYNGEERAKGNILERFSAQQFPDLHSELNLSSLELGDSALYFCASSAQGRSGTSYEQYFGPGTRLTVT.